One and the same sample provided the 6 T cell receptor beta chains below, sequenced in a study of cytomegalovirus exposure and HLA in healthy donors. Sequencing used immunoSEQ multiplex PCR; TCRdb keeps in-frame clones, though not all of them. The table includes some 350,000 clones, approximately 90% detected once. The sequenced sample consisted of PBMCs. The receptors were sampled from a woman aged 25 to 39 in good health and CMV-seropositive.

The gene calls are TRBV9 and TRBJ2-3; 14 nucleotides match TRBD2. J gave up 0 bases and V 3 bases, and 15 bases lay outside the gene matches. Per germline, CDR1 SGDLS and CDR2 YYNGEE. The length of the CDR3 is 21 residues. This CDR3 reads CASSAPNRGLAGGASTDTQYF. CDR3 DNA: TGTGCCAGCAGCGCACCGAACAGAGGACTAGCGGGGGGTGCTAGCACAGATACGCAGTATTTT.

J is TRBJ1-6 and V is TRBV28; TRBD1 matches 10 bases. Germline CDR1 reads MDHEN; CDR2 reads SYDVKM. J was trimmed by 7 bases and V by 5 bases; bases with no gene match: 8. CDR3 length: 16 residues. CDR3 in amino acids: CASSPVRGQGNSPLHF. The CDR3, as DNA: TGTGCCAGCAGTCCCGTCCGGGGACAGGGGAATTCACCCCTCCACTTT.

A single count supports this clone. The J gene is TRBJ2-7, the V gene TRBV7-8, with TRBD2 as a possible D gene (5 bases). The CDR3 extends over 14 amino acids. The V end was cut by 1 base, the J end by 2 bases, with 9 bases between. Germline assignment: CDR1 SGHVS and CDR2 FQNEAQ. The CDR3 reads CASSLERLPYEQYF. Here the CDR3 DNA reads TGTGCCAGCAGCTTAGAGCGGCTCCCCTACGAGCAGTACTTC.

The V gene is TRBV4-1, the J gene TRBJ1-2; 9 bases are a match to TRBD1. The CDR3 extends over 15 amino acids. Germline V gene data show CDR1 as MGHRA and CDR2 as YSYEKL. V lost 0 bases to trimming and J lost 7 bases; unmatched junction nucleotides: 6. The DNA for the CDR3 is TGCGCCAGCAGCCAAGATCCGGGACAGGGACGTGGCTACACCTTC. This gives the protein CASSQDPGQGRGYTF.

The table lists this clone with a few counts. As DNA, the CDR3 is TGTGCCAGCTCACCATCTGCGCAGGGTAGCAATCAGCCCCAGCATTTT. This sequence encodes CASSPSAQGSNQPQHF. The chain employs TRBV18 and TRBJ1-5; tentative D call: TRBD1 (5 bases). The germline V and J ends were trimmed by 2 bases and 0 bases, with 11 bases remaining between them. The CDR3 totals 16 residues. Germline loops: CDR1 KGHSH, CDR2 LQKENI.

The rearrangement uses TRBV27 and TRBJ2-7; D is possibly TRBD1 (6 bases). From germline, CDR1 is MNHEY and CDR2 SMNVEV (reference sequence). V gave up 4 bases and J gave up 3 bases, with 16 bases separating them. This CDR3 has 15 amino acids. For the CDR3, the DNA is TGTGCCAGCAGTTCGCCGAGGGGGAGAGGCTACGAGCAGTACTTC. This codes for CASSSPRGRGYEQYF.